What follows is one T cell receptor beta chain and its context. Its specificity is unknown. Profiled with immunoSEQ multiplex PCR; TCRdb holds only in-frame clones, not every one. The table includes approximately 66,000 clones, around 86% detected once. This sample was taken from a study of OX40 agonist ivuxolimab in advanced cancers. This CDR3 has 13 residues. The V end lost 1 base, the J end lost 5 bases, and 6 bases lay between the germline ends. From germline, CDR1 is SGHTA and CDR2 FQGNSA. General observations from the study: Researchers did not determine the expanded peripheral T cells' antigen specificity. The average count of expanded clones was higher among CD8+ T cells than among CD4+. Low clonal expansion, among the lowest seen, marked partial responders at 0.1-3.0 mg/kg.

This chain links TRBV7-2 with TRBJ1-5; D remains ambiguous. The sequence was obtained from an adult with an advanced solid tumor such as melanoma, head and neck, liver or kidney cancer. Sequenced material: CD4+ or CD8+ T cells sorted from blood, taken in a trial of the OX40 agonist ivuxolimab. As DNA, the CDR3 is TGTGCCAGCAGCTTAGAGGCTTATCAGCCCCAGCATTTT. Translating gives CASSLEAYQPQHF. The whole variable domain, remainder taken from reference TRBV7-2 and TRBJ1-5, is GAGVSQSPSNKVTEKGKDVELRCDPISGHTALYWYRQSLGQGLEFLIYFQGNSAPDKSGLPSDRFSAERTGGSVSTLTIQRTQQEDSAVYLCASSLEAYQPQHFGDGTRLSIL.